This TCR beta chain was documented in a study of cytomegalovirus exposure and HLA in healthy donors. The study ran its PCR with 60 Vbeta and 13 Jbeta primers. Only in-frame clones appear in the TCRdb table, and some are missing; sequencing was by immunoSEQ multiplex PCR. In the table there are 100,000 to 150,000 clones, around 73% of which are singletons. V lost 5 bases and J lost 2, with 10 bases in between. This CDR3 is 14 amino acids long. The germline gives CDR1 SGHRS, CDR2 YFSETQ. The specimen was PBMCs. This clonotype was sampled from a female donor in good health and CMV-seronegative. V usage is TRBV5-1 and J usage is TRBJ2-2, with D tentatively TRBD2 (6 bases). The CDR3 DNA is TGCGCCAGCAGGGTGGACTATAACACCGGGGAGCTGTTTTTT. This codes for CASRVDYNTGELFF.